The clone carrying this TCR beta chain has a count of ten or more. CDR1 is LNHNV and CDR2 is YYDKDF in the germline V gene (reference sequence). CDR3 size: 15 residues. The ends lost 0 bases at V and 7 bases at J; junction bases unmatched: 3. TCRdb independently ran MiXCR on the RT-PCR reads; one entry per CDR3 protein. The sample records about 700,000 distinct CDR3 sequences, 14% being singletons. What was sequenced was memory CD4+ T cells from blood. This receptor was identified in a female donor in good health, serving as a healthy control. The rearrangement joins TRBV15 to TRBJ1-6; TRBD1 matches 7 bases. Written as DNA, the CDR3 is TGTGCCACCAGCAGAGATGAGGGGGCCAATTCACCCCTCCACTTT. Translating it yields CATSRDEGANSPLHF.